This TCR beta chain stems from a study of T cell responses to AZD1222 COVID-19 vaccine. Germline V lookup: CDR1 MNHEY, CDR2 SVGAGI. The V and J ends lost 6 bases and 0 bases respectively, with 14 bases between them. This CDR3 region has 15 residues. Points on this clone: Other DNA sequences from this sample encode an identical CDR3 as well.

Sequencing was performed with immunoSEQ multiplex PCR; in TCRdb, only in-frame clones are kept and a portion is missing. The data hold approximately 180,000 clones, with 90% to 95% observed a single time. This chain links TRBV6-5 with TRBJ1-1, with D maybe TRBD1 (5 bases). The source is an adult who received the MenACWY meningococcal vaccine as a control. The material was peripheral blood, obtained 28 days after the second dose of the MenACWY control vaccine. The CDR3 coding sequence is TGTGCCAGCAGCCGGGGGGACCGAATGAACACTGAAGCTTTCTTT. This sequence encodes CASSRGDRMNTEAFF.